This T cell receptor beta chain was profiled in a study of cytomegalovirus exposure and HLA in healthy donors. General study points: Analysis performed later showed TCR beta chains linked to HLA being more clonally expanded than equally common others. Previously analyzed data showed that most TCR beta V segments were productive at a frequency of about 90% or about 30%. Sequencing depth roughly uniform across donors was assumed in presence/absence analyses. A later analysis revealed that TCR association rates differed between HLA loci, peaking at DRB1 and bottoming out at HLA-C.

Concerning this clone itself: Its antigen is unknown.

This CDR3 is built from 12 residues. Germline values: CDR1 SEHNR, CDR2 FQNEAQ (reference sequence). J lost 8 bases, V lost 5 bases, and 4 bases had no gene match. PCR employed 60 Vbeta and 13 Jbeta primers. The data were produced by immunoSEQ multiplex PCR, yet TCRdb's version contains in-frame clones alone and is incomplete. The top ten hold more than 2% of the sample, which has 150,000 to 200,000 clones, about 88% seen once. Material: PBMCs. The chain carries TRBV7-9 and TRBJ1-2; 8 nucleotides align to TRBD1. The receptor was derived from a man aged 18 to 35 in good health and CMV-seropositive. CDR3 sequence: CASSPGTGGYTF. In nucleotides, the CDR3 is TGTGCCAGCAGCCCGGGGACAGGCGGCTACACCTTC.